This T cell receptor beta chain was retrieved from a study of identical twins. One entry per CDR3 protein results from TCRdb running MiXCR on the 5' RACE reads. The sample has 420,000 or so distinct CDR3 sequences, 18% seen once. Germline V CDR1 and CDR2: MNHEY, SVGEGT. V gave up 7 bases and J gave up 0 bases, with 15 bases separating them. CDR3 length: 15 residues. This clonotype was seen more than once but under ten times. What it binds is not known. General study results and limits: Analyses based on zero insertions could be partly confounded by invariant MAIT and iNKT cells.

Sequenced input: naive T cells sorted from blood. The rearrangement links TRBV6-2 or TRBV6-3 to TRBJ1-2, with D perhaps TRBD1 (6 bases). The TCR was taken from a man in his forties or fifties in good health. The CDR3 is CASTQEGGPNYGYTF. The DNA of the CDR3 is TGTGCCAGCACCCAGGAGGGGGGGCCTAACTATGGCTACACCTTC.